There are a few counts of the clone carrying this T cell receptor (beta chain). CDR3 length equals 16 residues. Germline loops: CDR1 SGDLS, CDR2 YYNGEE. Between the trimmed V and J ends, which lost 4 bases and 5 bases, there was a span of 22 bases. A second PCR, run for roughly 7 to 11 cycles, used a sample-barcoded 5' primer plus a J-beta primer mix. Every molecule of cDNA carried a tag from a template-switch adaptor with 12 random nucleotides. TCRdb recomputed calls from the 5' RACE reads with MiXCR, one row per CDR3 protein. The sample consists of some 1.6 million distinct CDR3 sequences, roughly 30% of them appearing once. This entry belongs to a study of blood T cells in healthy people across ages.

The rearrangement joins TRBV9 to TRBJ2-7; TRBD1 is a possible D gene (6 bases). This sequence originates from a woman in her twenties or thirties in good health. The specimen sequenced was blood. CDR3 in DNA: TGTGCCAGCAGCCGTCGGGACAAAACCCACCTCGACGAGCAGTACTTC. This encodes CASSRRDKTHLDEQYF.